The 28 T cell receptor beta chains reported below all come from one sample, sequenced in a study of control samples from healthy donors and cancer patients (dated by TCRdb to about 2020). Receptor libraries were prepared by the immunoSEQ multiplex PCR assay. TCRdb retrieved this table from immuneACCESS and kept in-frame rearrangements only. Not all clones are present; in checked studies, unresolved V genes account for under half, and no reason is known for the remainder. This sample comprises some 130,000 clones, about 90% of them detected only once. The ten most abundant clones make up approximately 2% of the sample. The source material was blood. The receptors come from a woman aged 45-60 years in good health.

CDR3 bases: TGTGCCAGCAGCTTGGGGATGCCAGAGCAGTACTTC. It is translated as CASSLGMPEQYF. The genes are TRBV11-2 and TRBJ2-7; D not certain. The CDR3 has 12 amino acids. Trimming took 3 bases from V and 7 from J, leaving 10 bases between them. Per germline, CDR1 SGHAT and CDR2 FQNNGV. The full variable domain, in which reference TRBV11-2 and TRBJ2-7 provide the parts outside the CDR3, is EAGVAQSPRYKIIEKRQSVAFWCNPISGHATLYWYQQILGQGPKLLIQFQNNGVVDDSQLPKDRFSAERLKGVDSTLKIQPAKLEDSAVYLCASSLGMPEQYFGPGTRLTVT.

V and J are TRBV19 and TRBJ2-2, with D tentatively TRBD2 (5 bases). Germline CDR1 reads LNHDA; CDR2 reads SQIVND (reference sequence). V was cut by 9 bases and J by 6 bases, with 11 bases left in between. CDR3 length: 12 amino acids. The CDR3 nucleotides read TGTGCCAGCCGTACCGGGGCCGGGGAGCTGTTTTTT. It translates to CASRTGAGELFF.

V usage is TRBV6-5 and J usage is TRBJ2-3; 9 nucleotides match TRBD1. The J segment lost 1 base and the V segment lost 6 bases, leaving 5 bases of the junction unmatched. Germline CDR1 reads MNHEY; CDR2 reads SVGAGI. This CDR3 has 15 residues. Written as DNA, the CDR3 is TGTGCCAGCAGGTACAGACAGGGGGGCACAGATACGCAGTATTTT. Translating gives CASRYRQGGTDTQYF.

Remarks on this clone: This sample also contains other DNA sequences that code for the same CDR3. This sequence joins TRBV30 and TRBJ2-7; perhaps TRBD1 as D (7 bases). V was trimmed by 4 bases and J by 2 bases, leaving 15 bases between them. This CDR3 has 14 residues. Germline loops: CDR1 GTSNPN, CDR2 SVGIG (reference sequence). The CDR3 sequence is CAWMLQGGAYEQYF. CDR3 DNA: TGTGCCTGGATGTTGCAGGGGGGTGCCTACGAGCAGTACTTC.

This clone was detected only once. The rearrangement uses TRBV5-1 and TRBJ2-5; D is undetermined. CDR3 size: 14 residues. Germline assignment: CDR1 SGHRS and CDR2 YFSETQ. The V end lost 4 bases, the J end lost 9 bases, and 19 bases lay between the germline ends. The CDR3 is CASSPQALTGAQYF. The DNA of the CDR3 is TGCGCCAGCAGCCCCCAGGCCCTCACGGGCGCCCAGTACTTC. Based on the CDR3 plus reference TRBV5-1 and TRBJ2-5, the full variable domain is KAGVTQTPRYLIKTRGQQVTLSCSPISGHRSVSWYQQTPGQGLQFLFEYFSETQRNKGNFPGRFSGRQFSNSRSEMNVSTLELGDSALYLCASSPQALTGAQYFGPGTRLLVL.

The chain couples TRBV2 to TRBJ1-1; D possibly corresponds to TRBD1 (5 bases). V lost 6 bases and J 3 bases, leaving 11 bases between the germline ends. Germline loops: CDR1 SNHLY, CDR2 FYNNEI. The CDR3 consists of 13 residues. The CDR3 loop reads CASRDLGDTEAFF. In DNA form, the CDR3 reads TGTGCCAGCAGAGACCTAGGGGACACTGAAGCTTTCTTT.

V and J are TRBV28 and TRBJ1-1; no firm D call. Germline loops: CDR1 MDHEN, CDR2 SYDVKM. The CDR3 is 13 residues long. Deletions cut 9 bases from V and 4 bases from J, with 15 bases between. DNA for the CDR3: TGTGCCAGTCTACGGAGGAGTGGCACTGAAGCTTTCTTT. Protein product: CASLRRSGTEAFF. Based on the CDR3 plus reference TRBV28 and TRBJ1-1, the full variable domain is DVKVTQSSRYLVKRTGEKVFLECVQDMDHENMFWYRQDPGLGLRLIYFSYDVKMKEKGDIPEGYSVSREKKERFSLILESASTNQTSMYLCASLRRSGTEAFFGQGTRLTVV.

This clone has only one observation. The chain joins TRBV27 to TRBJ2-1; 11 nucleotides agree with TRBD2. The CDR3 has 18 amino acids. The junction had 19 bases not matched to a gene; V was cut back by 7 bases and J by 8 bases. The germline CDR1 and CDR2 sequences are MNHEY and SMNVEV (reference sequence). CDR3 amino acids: CASTKRASGRTSRDEQFF. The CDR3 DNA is TGTGCCAGCACCAAAAGGGCTAGCGGGAGGACCTCTAGAGATGAGCAGTTCTTC.

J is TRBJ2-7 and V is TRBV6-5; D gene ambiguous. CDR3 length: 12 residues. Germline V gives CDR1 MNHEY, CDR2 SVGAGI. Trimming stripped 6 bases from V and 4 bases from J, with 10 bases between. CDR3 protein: CASRFLGYEQYF. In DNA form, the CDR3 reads TGTGCCAGCAGATTCCTCGGGTACGAGCAGTACTTC.

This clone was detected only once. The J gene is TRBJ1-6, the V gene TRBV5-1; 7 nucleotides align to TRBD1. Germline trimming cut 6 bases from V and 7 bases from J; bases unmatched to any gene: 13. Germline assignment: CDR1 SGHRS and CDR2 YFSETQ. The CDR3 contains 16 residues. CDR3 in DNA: TGCGCCAGCACCCTATCCGCGACAGGGCAGAATTCACCCCTCCACTTT. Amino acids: CASTLSATGQNSPLHF.

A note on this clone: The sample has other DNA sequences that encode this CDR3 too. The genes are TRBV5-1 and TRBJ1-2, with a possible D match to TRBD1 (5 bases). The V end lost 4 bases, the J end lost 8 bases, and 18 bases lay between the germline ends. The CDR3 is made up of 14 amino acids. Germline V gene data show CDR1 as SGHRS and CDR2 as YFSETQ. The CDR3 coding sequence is TGCGCCAGCAGCCGTGACGGGGACGATGGAGGCTACACCTTC. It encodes CASSRDGDDGGYTF.

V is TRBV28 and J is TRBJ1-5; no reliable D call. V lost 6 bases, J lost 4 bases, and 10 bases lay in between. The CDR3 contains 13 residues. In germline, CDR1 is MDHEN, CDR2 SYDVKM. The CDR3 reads CASRSSGNQPQHF. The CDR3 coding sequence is TGTGCCAGCAGAAGCTCCGGGAATCAGCCCCAGCATTTT.

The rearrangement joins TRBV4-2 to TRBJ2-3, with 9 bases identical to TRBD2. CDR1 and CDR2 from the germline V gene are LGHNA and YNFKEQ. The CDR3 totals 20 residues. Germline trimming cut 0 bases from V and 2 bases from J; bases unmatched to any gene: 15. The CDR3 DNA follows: TGTGCCAGCAGCCAAGATCTGCCGGGGGGAGCGGGAGGAAACACAGATACGCAGTATTTT. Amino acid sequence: CASSQDLPGGAGGNTDTQYF.

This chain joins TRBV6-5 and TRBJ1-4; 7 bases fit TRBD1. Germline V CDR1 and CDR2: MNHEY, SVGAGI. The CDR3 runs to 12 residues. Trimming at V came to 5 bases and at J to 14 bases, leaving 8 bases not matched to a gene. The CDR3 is CASSPTGFRLFF. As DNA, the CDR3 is TGTGCCAGCAGTCCGACAGGGTTCCGGCTGTTTTTT.

CDR3 loop: CASSFSGPYEQFF. CDR3 DNA: TGTGCCAGCAGCTTTTCGGGTCCCTATGAGCAGTTCTTC. The V and J genes are TRBV7-2 and TRBJ2-1, with unresolved D. Germline-derived CDR1 and CDR2 are SGHTA and FQGNSA. V was pared by 3 bases and J by 8 bases, with 11 bases between. CDR3 length equals 13 residues.

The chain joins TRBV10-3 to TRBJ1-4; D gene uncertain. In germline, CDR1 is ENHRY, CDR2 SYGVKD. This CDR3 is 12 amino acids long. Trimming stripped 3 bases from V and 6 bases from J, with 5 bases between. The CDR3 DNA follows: TGTGCCATCAGTGACGAGGATGAAAAACTGTTTTTT. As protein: CAISDEDEKLFF.

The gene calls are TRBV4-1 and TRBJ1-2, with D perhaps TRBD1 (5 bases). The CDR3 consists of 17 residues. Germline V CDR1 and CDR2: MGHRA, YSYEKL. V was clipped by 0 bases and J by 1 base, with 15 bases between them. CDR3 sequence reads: CASSQEVARQYNYGYTF. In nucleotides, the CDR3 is TGCGCCAGCAGCCAAGAAGTTGCCCGACAGTATAACTATGGCTACACCTTC.

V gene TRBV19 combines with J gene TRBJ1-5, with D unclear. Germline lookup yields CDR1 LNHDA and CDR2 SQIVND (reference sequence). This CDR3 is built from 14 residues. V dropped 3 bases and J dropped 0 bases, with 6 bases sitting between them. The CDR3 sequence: CASSIGLSNQPQHF. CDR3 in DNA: TGTGCCAGTAGTATCGGGCTTAGCAATCAGCCCCAGCATTTT.

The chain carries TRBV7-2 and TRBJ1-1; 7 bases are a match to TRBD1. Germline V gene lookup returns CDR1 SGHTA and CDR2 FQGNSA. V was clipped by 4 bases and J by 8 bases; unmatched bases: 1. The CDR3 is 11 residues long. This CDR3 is CASSWDREAFF. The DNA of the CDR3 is TGTGCCAGCAGCTGGGACAGAGAAGCTTTCTTT.

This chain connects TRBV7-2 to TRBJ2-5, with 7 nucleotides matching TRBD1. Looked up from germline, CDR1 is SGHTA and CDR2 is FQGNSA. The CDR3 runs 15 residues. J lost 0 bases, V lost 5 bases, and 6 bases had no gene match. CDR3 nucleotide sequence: TGTGCCAGCAGCCGTAGGACAGGCTACCAAGAGACCCAGTACTTC. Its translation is CASSRRTGYQETQYF.

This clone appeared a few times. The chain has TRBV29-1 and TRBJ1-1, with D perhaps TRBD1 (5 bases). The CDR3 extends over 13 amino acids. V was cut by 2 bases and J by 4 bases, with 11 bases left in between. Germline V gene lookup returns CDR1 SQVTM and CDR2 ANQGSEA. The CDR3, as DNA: TGCAGCGTTGAACAGGGTGGAAGCACTGAAGCTTTCTTT. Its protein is CSVEQGGSTEAFF. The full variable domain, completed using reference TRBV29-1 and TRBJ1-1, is SAVISQKPSRDICQRGTSLTIQCQVDSQVTMMFWYRQQPGQSLTLIATANQGSEATYESGFVIDKFPISRPNLTFSTLTVSNMSPEDSSIYLCSVEQGGSTEAFFGQGTRLTVV.

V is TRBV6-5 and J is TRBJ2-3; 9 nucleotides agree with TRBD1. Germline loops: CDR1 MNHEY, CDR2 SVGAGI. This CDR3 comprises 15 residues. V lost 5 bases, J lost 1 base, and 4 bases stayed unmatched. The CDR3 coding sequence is TGTGCCAGCAGTACAGGGGGCTGGGGCACAGATACGCAGTATTTT. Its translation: CASSTGGWGTDTQYF.

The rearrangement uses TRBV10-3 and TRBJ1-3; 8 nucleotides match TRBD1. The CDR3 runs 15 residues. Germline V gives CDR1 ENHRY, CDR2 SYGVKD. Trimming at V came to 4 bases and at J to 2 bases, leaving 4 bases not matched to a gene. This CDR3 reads CAISAGGHTGNTIYF. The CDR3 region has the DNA TGTGCCATCAGTGCAGGGGGCCATACTGGAAACACCATATATTTT.

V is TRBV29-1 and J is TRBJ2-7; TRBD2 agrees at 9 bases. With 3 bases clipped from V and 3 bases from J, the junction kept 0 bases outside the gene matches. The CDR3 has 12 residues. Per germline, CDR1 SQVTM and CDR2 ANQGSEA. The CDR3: CSVETSGYEQYF. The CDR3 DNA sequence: TGCAGCGTTGAGACTAGCGGCTACGAGCAGTACTTC.

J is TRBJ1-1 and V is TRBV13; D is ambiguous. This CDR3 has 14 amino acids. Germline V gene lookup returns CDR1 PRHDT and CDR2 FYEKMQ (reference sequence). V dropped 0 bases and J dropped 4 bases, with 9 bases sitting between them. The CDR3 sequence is CASSLGVQFTEAFF. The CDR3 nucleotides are TGTGCCAGCAGCTTAGGGGTTCAGTTCACTGAAGCTTTCTTT.

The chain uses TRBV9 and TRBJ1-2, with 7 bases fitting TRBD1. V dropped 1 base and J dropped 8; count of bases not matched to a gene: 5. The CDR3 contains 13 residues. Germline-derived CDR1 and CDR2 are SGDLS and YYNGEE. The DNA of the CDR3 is TGTGCCAGCAGCGTAACAGGGGTTGGGGGCTACACCTTC. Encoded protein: CASSVTGVGGYTF.

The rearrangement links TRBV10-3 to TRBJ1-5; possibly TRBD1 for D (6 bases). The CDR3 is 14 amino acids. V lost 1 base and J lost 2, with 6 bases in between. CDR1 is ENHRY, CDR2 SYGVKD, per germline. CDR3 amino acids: CAISEYRGNQPQHF. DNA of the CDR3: TGTGCCATCAGTGAGTACAGGGGCAATCAGCCCCAGCATTTT.

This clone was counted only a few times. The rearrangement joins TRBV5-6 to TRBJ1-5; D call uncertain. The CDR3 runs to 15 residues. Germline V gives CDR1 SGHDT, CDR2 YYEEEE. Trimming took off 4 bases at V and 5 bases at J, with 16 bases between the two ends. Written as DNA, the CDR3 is TGTGCCAGCAGCCAGCGGGTCCAAGTCGATCAGCCCCAGCATTTT. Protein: CASSQRVQVDQPQHF.